This T cell receptor (beta chain) was documented in a study of blood T cell repertoires in COVID-19. Deletions cut 3 bases from V and 2 bases from J, with 14 bases between. This CDR3 has 16 residues. The germline gives CDR1 LNHDA, CDR2 SQIVND (reference sequence). The data were produced by immunoSEQ multiplex PCR, yet TCRdb's version contains in-frame clones alone and is incomplete. This sample yields 250,000 to 300,000 clones, of which approximately 91% are seen a single time; about 2.3% belongs to the top ten. Sequences were obtained from PBMCs or T cells enriched from blood (not recorded which). V is TRBV19 and J is TRBJ1-5; D is perhaps TRBD1 (6 bases). The receptor comes from a woman aged 40 to 50 with acute COVID-19. This chain's CDR3 is CASSIQQGKGNQPQHF. CDR3 DNA: TGTGCCAGTAGTATCCAACAGGGCAAGGGCAATCAGCCCCAGCATTTT.